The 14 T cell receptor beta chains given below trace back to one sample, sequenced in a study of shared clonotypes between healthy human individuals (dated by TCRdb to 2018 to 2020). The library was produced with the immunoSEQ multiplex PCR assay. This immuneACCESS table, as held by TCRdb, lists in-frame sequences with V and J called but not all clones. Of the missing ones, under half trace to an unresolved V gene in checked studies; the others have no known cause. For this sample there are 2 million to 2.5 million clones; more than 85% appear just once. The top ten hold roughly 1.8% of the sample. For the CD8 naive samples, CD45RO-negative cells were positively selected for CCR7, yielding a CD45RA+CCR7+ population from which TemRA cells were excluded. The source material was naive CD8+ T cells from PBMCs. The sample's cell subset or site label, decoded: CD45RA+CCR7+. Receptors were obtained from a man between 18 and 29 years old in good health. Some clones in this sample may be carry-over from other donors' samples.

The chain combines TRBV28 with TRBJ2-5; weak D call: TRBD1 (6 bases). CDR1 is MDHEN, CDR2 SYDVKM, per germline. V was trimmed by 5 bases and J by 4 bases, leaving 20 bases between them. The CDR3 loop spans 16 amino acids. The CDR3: CASSGYREWVGETQYF. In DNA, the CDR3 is TGTGCCAGCAGTGGCTACAGGGAGTGGGTTGGAGAGACCCAGTACTTC.

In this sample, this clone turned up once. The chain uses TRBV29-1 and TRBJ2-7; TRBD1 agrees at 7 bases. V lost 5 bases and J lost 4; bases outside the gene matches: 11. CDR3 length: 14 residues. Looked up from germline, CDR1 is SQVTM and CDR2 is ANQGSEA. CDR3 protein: CSVQGVDRRYEQYF. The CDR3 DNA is TGCAGCGTTCAAGGTGTGGACAGGCGTTACGAGCAGTACTTC.

The CDR3 loop is CASSLSRQGGNTEAFF. For the CDR3, the DNA is TGTGCCAGCAGCTTAAGCCGACAGGGGGGGAACACTGAAGCTTTCTTT. The chain uses TRBV7-8 and TRBJ1-1; 9 bases align to TRBD1. The CDR3 covers 16 residues. Unmatched junction bases numbered 5, after V lost 2 bases and J lost 1 base. Germline CDR1 and CDR2: SGHVS and FQNEAQ.

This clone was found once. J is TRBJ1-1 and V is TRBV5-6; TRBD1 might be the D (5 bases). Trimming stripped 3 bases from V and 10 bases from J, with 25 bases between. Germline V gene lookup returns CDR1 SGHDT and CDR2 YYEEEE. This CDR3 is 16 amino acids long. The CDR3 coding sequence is TGTGCCAGCAGCTCCCGGGTAAAGGGGTCTCTAGAGGGAGCTTTCTTT. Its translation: CASSSRVKGSLEGAFF. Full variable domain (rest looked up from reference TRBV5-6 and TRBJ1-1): DAGVTQSPTHLIKTRGQQVTLRCSPKSGHDTVSWYQQALGQGPQFIFQYYEEEERQRGNFPDRFSGHQFPNYSSELNVNALLLGDSALYLCASSSRVKGSLEGAFFGQGTRLTVV.

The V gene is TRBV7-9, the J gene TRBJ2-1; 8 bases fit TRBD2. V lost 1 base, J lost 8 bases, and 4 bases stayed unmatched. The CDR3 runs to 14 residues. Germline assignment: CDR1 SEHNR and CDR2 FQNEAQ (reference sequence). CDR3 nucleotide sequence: TGTGCCAGCAGCTTAGTACTAGCGGCCGATGAGCAGTTCTTC. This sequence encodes CASSLVLAADEQFF.

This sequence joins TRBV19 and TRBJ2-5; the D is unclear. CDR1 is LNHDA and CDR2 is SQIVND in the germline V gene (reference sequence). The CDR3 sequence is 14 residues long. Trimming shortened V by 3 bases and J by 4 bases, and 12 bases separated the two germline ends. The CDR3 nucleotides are TGTGCCAGTAGTATCCGCCTGACGGGAGAGACCCAGTACTTC. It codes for CASSIRLTGETQYF.

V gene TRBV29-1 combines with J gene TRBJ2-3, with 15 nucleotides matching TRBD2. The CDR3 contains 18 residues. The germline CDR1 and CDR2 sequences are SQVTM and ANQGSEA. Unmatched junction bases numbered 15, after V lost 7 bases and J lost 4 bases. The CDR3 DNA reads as TGCAGCGCACCGACAACGACCGGGACTAGCGGGAGGTCAGATACGCAGTATTTT. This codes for CSAPTTTGTSGRSDTQYF.

CDR3 region: CASSVDGRAREQYF. CDR3 coding DNA: TGTGCCAGCAGCGTAGATGGGAGGGCCAGGGAGCAGTACTTC. The chain joins TRBV9 to TRBJ2-7; 7 nucleotides line up with TRBD2. The CDR3 spans 14 residues. J was trimmed by 7 bases and V by 0 bases; bases with no gene match: 7. The germline V gene encodes CDR1 SGDLS and CDR2 YYNGEE.

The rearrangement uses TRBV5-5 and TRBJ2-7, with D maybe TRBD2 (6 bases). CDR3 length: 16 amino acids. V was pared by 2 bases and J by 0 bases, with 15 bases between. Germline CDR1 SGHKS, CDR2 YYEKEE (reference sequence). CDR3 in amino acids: CASSFAGYPTSYEQYF. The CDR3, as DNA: TGTGCCAGCAGCTTCGCGGGGTACCCTACCTCCTACGAGCAGTACTTC. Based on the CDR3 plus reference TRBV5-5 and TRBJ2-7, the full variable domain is DAGVTQSPTHLIKTRGQQVTLRCSPISGHKSVSWYQQVLGQGPQFIFQYYEKEERGRGNFPDRFSARQFPNYSSELNVNALLLGDSALYLCASSFAGYPTSYEQYFGPGTRLTVT.

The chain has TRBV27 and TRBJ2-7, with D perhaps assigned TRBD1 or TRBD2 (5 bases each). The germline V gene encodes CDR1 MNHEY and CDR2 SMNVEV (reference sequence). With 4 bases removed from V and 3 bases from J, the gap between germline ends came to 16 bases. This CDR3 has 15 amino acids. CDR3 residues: CASSSSGRWVYEQYF. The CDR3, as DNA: TGTGCCAGCAGTTCCTCAGGGAGATGGGTCTACGAGCAGTACTTC.

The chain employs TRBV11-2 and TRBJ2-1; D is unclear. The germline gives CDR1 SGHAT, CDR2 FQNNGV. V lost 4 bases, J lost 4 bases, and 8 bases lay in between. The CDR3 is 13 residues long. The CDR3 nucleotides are TGTGCCAGCAGCTGGTCAGATTACAATGAGCAGTTCTTC. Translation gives CASSWSDYNEQFF.

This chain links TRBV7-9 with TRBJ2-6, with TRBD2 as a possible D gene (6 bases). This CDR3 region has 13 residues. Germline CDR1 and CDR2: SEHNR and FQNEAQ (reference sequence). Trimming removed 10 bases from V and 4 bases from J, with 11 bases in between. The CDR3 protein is CATRRGGANVLTF. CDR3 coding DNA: TGTGCCACCCGGCGGGGCGGGGCCAACGTCCTGACTTTC.

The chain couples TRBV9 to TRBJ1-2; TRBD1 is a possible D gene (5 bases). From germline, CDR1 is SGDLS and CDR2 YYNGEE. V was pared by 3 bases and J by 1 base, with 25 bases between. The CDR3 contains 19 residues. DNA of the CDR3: TGTGCCAGCAGCGAGAGTACCCGGGACCTGGATAGCGTTAACTATGGCTACACCTTC. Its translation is CASSESTRDLDSVNYGYTF.

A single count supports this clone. The CDR3 sequence: CASSAYRGPDTEAFF. The CDR3 DNA follows: TGTGCCAGCAGTGCTTACAGGGGGCCGGACACTGAAGCTTTCTTT. V usage is TRBV27 and J usage is TRBJ1-1; 9 bases are a match to TRBD1. The junction had 7 bases not matched to a gene; V was cut back by 5 bases and J by 3 bases. CDR1 and CDR2 from the germline V gene are MNHEY and SMNVEV (reference sequence). The CDR3 totals 15 residues.